This TCR beta chain was sequenced in a study of CD8+ T cells in alopecia areata. Across the whole study: Oral tofacitinib (5 to 10 mg twice daily) was administered to treated patients. General study points: Mice showed TCR sharing more clearly than patients did, possibly owing to HLA. Amid tofacitinib therapy, many expanded lesional clones stayed present in scalp and blood.

CDR1 is MNHEY and CDR2 is SVGAGI in the germline V gene. Trimming pared 5 bases from V and 4 bases from J, leaving 9 bases between. There are 14 residues in the CDR3. Worth noting for this clone: Its matching antigen is unknown.

Indicated treatment: oral pan-JAK inhibitor, 5-10 mg twice daily. Sequencing used cDNA as its template, made by extracting RNA and reverse transcribing it. Generated by immunoSEQ multiplex PCR, the TCRdb table keeps only in-frame clones and is missing some. The repertoire holds about 110,000 clones, with around 50% as singletons. Sequenced here: CD8+ T cells sorted from blood, sampled at week 24, from a patient treated with tofacitinib. The V and J genes are TRBV6-5 and TRBJ2-6; possible D gene TRBD1, 6 bases. This clonotype was obtained from a human donor with alopecia areata. The CDR3 nucleotides read TGTGCCAGCAGTGAGGGGGAAGGGGCCAACGTCCTGACTTTC. It translates to CASSEGEGANVLTF.